This T cell receptor beta chain is from a study of PD-1 blockade in classical Hodgkin lymphoma. About the research overall: Each patient was given nivolumab 3 mg/kg through a vein every 2 weeks. Study conclusions and caveats: Individuals initiating nivolumab under 1 year after ASCT were excluded. Unlike CD8+ TCR diversity, which did not rise significantly by C4D1, CD4+ TCR diversity did. Patients newly diagnosed and complete responders had comparable baseline diversity.

No patient escaped relapse after autologous stem cell transplantation, and brentuximab vedotin exposure varied. By magnetic negative selection, CD4+ T cells were purified from thawed PBMCs. On this clone: Its antigen is undetermined.

Only in-frame clones appear in the TCRdb table, and some are missing; sequencing was by immunoSEQ multiplex PCR. Among about 35,000 clones listed, roughly 90% were seen once. The length of the CDR3 is 13 residues. The V end was cut by 1 base, the J end by 4 bases, with 10 bases between. In germline, CDR1 is GTSNPN, CDR2 SVGIG (reference sequence). The sequence derives from a human donor with classical Hodgkin lymphoma. Source: CD4+ T cells from blood, taken at baseline. The J gene is TRBJ1-2, the V gene TRBV30; D is unresolved. CDR3 bases: TGTGCCTGGAGTGCCCCCCCGCGCTATGGCTACACCTTC. Protein sequence: CAWSAPPRYGYTF.